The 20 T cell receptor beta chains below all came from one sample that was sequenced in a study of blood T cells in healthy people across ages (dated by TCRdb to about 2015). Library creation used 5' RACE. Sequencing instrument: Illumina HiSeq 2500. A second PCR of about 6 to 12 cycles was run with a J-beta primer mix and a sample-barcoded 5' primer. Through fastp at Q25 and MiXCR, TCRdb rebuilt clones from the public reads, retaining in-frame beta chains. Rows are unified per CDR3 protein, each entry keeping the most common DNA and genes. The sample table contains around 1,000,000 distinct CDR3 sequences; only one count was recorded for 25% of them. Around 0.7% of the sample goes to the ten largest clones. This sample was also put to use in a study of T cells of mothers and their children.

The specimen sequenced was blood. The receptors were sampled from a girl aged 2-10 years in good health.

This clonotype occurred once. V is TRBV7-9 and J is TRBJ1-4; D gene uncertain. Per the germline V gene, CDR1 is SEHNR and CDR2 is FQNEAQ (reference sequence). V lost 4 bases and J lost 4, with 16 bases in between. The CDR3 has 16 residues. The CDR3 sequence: CASSYGGRVINEKLFF. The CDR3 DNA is TGTGCCAGCAGCTACGGCGGACGGGTTATTAATGAAAAACTGTTTTTT.

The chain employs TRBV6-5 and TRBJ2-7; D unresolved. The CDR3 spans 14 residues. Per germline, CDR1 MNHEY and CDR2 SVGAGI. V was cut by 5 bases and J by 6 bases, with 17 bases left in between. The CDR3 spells CASSDRYRRREQYF. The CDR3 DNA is TGTGCCAGCAGTGACCGGTACCGCCGGCGCGAGCAGTACTTC.

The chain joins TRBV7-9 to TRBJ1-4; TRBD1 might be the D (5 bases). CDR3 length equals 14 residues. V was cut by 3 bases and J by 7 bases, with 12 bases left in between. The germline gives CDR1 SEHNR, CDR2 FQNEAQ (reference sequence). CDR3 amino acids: CASSLGGPSEKLFF. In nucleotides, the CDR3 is TGTGCCAGCAGCTTGGGGGGACCGAGTGAAAAACTGTTTTTT.

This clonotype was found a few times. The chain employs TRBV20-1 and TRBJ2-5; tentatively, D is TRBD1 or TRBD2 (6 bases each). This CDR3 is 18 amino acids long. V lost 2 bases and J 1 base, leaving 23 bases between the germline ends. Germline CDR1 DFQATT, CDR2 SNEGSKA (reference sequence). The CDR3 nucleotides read TGCAGTGCTAGACCATTACAGGGATGGGGGGAATCCCAAGAGACCCAGTACTTC. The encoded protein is CSARPLQGWGESQETQYF.

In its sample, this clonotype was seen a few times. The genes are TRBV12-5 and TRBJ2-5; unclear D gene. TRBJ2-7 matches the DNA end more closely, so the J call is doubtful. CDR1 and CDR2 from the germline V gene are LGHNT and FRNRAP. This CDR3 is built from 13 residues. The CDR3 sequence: CASGLDSSYEQYF. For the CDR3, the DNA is TGTGCTAGTGGTTTGGACAGCTCCTACGAGCAGTACTTC.

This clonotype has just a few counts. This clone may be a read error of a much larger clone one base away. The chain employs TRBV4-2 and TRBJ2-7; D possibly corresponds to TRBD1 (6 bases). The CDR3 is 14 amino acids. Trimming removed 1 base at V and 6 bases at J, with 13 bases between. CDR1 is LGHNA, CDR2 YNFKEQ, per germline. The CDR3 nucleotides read TGTGCCAGCAGCCAAGCCAGGGGACGATGCGAGCAGTACTTC. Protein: CASSQARGRCEQYF.

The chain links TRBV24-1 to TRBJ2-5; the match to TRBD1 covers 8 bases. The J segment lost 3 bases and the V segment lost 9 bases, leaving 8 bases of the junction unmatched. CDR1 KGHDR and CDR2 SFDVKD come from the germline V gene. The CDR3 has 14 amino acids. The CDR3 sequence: CATCRTGWEETQYF. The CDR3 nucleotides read TGTGCCACCTGTAGGACAGGGTGGGAAGAGACCCAGTACTTC.

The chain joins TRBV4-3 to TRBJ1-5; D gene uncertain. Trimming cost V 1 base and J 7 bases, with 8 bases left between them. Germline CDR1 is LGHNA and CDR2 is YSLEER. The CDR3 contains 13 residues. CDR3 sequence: CASSQARGQPQHF. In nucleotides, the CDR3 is TGCGCCAGCAGCCAAGCCCGAGGGCAGCCCCAGCATTTT.

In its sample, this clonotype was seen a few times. CDR3 sequence reads: CASSTYVTGESYTF. CDR3 DNA sequence: TGCGCCAGCAGCACCTACGTGACAGGGGAGAGCTACACCTTC. The V and J genes are TRBV5-1 and TRBJ1-2, with 8 bases fitting TRBD1. Trimming took 4 bases from V and 9 from J; bases not matched to a gene: 11. Germline CDR1 reads SGHRS; CDR2 reads YFSETQ. The CDR3 is 14 amino acids.

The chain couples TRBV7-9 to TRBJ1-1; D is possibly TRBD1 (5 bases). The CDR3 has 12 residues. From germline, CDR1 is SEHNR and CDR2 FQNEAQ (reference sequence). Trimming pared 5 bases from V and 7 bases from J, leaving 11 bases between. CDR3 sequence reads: CASSARQSEAFF. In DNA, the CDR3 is TGTGCCAGCAGCGCCCGACAGAGTGAAGCTTTCTTT.

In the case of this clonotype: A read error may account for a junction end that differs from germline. The CDR3 sequence is CATNDFEVSDNEQFF. The CDR3 DNA is TGTGCCACCAATGATTTCGAGGTTTCTGATAATGAGCAGTTCTTC. The chain carries TRBV24-1 and TRBJ2-1; no definite D call. This CDR3 is built from 15 residues. Germline CDR1 is KGHDR and CDR2 is SFDVKD.

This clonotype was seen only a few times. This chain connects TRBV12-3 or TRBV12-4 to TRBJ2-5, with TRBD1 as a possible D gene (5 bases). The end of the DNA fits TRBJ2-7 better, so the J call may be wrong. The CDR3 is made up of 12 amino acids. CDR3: CASSVRVAEQYF. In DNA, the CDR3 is TGTGCCAGCAGTGTCAGGGTAGCCGAGCAGTACTTC.

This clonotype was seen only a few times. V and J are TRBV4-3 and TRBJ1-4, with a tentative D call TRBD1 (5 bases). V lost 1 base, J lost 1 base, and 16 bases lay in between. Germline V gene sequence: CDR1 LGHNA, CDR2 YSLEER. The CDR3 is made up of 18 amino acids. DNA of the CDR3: TGCGCCAGCAGCCAAGTCGCTGTCGGGGGAGAAACTAATGAAAAACTGTTTTTT. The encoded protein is CASSQVAVGGETNEKLFF.

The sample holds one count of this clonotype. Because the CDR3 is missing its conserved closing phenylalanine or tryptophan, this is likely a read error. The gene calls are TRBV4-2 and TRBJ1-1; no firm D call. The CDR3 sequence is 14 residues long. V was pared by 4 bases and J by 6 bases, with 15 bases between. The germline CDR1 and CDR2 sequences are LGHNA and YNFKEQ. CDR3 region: CASSPNGGLPEAFS. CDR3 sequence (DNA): TGTGCCAGCAGCCCTAATGGAGGGCTGCCTGAAGCTTTCTCT.

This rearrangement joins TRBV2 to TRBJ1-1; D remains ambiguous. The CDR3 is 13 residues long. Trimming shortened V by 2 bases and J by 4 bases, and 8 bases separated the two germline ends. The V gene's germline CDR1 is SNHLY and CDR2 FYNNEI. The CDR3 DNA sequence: TGTGCCAGCAGTGAACGGTGGAGCACTGAAGCTTTCTTT. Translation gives CASSERWSTEAFF.

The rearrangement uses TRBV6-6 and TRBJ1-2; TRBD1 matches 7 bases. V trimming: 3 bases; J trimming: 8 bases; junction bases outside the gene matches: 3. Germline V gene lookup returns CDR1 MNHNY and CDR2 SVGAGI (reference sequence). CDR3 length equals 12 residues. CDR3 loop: CASSYDRDGYTF. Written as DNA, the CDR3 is TGTGCCAGCAGTTATGACAGGGACGGCTACACCTTC.

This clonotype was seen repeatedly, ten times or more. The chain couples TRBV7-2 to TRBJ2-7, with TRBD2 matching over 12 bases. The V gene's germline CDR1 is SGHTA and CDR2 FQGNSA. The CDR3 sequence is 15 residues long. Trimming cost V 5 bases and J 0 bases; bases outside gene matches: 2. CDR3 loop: CASSATSGSSYEQYF. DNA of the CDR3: TGTGCCAGCAGCGCGACTAGCGGGAGCTCCTACGAGCAGTACTTC.

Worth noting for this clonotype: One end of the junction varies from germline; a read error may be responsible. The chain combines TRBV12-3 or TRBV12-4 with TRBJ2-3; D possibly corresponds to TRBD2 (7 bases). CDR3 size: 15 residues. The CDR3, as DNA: TGTGCCAGCAGCCCGACTAGAGGGGGGGGAGATACGGAGTATTTT. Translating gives CASSPTRGGGDTEYF.

CDR3 DNA: TGTGCCAGCAGCCAAAGAGCTACCACCTACGAGCAGTACTTC. Translated, it gives CASSQRATTYEQYF. The chain is built from TRBV14 and TRBJ2-7; no reliable D call. The CDR3 sequence is 14 residues long. V was trimmed by 2 bases and J by 2 bases, leaving 10 bases between them. The germline gives CDR1 SGHDN, CDR2 FVKESK.

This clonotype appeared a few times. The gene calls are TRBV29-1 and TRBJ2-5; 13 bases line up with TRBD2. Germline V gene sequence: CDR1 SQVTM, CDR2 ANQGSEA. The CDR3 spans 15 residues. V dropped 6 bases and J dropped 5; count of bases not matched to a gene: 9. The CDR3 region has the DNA TGCAGCGTCGCGACTAGCGGGGGGACGGGGGAGACCCAGTACTTC. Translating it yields CSVATSGGTGETQYF.